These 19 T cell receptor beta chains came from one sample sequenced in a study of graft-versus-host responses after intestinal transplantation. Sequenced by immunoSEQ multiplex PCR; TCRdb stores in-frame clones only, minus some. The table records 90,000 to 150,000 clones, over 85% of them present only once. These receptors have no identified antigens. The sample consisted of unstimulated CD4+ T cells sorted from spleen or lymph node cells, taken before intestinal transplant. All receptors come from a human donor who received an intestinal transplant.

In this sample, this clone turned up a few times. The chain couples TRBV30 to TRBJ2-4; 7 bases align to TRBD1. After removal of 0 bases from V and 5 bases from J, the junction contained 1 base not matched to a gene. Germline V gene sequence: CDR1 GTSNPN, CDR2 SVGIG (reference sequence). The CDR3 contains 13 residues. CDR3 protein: CAWSVQGQNIQYF. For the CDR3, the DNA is TGTGCCTGGAGTGTACAGGGGCAAAACATTCAGTACTTC.

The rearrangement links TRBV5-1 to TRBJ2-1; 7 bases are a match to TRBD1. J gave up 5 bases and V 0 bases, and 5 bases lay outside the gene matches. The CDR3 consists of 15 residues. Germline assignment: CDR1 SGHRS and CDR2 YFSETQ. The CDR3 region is CASSLDLRGNNEQFF. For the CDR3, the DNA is TGCGCCAGCAGCTTGGACCTCAGGGGGAACAATGAGCAGTTCTTC. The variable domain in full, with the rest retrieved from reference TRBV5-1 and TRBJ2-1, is KAGVTQTPRYLIKTRGQQVTLSCSPISGHRSVSWYQQTPGQGLQFLFEYFSETQRNKGNFPGRFSGRQFSNSRSEMNVSTLELGDSALYLCASSLDLRGNNEQFFGPGTRLTVL.

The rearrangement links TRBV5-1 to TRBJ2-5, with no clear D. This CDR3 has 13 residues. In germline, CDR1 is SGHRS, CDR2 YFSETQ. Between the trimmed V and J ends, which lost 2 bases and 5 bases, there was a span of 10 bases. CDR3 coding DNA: TGCGCCAGCAGCTTATGGGGTGGCGAGACCCAGTACTTC. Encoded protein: CASSLWGGETQYF. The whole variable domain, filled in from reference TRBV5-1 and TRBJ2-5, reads KAGVTQTPRYLIKTRGQQVTLSCSPISGHRSVSWYQQTPGQGLQFLFEYFSETQRNKGNFPGRFSGRQFSNSRSEMNVSTLELGDSALYLCASSLWGGETQYFGPGTRLLVL.

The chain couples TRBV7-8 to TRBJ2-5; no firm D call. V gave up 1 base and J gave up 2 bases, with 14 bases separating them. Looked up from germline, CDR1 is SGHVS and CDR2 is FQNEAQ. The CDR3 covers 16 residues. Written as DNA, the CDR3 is TGTGCCAGCAGCTTAGTCGTGGCGGTAGGGCAAGAGACCCAGTACTTC. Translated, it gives CASSLVVAVGQETQYF.

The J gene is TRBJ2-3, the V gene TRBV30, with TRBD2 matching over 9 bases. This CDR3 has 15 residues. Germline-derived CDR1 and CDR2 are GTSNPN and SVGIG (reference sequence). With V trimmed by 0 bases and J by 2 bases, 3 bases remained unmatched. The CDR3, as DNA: TGTGCCTGGAGTGTACGCGGGAGGGTCACAGATACGCAGTATTTT. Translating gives CAWSVRGRVTDTQYF.

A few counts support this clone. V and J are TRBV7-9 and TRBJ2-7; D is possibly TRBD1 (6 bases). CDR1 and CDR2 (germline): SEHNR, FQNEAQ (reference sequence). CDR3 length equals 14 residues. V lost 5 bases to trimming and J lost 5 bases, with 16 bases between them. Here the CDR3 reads CASSRTARRHEQYF. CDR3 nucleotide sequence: TGTGCCAGCAGCCGGACAGCCCGGCGGCACGAGCAGTACTTC.

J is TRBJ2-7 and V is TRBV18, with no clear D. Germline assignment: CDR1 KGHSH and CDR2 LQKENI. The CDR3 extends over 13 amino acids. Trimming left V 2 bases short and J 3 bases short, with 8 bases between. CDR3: CASSPGFGYEQYF. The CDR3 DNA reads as TGTGCCAGCTCACCAGGGTTCGGCTACGAGCAGTACTTC.

CDR3 nucleotides: TGCGCCAGCAGCTTGGACCTCCTCGCGGGAGTATCATATGAGCAGTTCTTC. Amino acids: CASSLDLLAGVSYEQFF. This chain joins TRBV5-1 and TRBJ2-1; 7 bases map to TRBD2. The CDR3 extends over 17 amino acids. The V and J ends lost 0 bases and 8 bases, in that order; junction bases with no gene match: 14. Per the germline V gene, CDR1 is SGHRS and CDR2 is YFSETQ.

The CDR3 spells CASSLGDYEQYF. The CDR3 DNA reads as TGTGCCAGCAGCTTAGGGGACTACGAGCAGTACTTC. This chain uses TRBV5-8 with TRBJ2-7, with D possibly TRBD1 on 5 matching bases. Germline CDR1 SGHTS, CDR2 YDEGEE. Trimming took 2 bases from V and 3 from J, leaving 6 bases between them. The CDR3 length is 12 residues.

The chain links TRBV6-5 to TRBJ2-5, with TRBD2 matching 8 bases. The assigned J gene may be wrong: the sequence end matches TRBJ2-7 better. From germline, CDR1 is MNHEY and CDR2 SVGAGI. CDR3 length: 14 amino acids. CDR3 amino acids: CASSWTSRGYEQYF. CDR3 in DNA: TGTGCCAGCAGCTGGACTAGCCGGGGGTACGAGCAGTACTTC.

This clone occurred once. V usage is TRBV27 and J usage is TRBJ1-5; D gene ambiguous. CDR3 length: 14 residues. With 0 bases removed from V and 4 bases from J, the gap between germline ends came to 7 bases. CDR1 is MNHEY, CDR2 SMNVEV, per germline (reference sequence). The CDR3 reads CASSLSGDNQPQHF. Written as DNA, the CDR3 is TGTGCCAGCAGTTTATCCGGGGATAATCAGCCCCAGCATTTT.

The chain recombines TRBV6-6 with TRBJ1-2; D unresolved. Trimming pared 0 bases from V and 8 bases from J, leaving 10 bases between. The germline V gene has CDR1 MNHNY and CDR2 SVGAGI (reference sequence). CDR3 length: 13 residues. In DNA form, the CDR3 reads TGTGCCAGCAGTTACTCTTGGATGGGAGGCTACACCTTC. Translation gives CASSYSWMGGYTF.

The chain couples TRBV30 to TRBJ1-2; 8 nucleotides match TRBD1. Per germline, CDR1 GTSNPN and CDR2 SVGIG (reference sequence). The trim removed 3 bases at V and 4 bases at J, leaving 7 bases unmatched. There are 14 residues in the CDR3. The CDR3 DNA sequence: TGTGCCTGGAGCGAGACAGGGGTGAGCTATGGCTACACCTTC. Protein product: CAWSETGVSYGYTF.

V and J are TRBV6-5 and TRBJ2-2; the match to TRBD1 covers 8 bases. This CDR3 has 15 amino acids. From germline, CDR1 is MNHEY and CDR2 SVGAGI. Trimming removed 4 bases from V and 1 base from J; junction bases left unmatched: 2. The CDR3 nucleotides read TGTGCCAGCAGTTCGGACAGGGTGAACACCGGGGAGCTGTTTTTT. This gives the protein CASSSDRVNTGELFF.

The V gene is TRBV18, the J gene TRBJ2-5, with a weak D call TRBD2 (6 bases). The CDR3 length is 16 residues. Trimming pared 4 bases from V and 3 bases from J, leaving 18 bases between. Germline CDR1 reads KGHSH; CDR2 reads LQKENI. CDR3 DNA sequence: TGTGCCAGCTCACTCTCGGGGCAAGGGAGGAAAGAGACCCAGTACTTC. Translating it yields CASSLSGQGRKETQYF.

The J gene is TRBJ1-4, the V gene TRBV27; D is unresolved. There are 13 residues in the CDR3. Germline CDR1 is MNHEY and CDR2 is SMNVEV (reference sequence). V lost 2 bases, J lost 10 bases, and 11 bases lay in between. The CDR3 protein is CASSLRVNLKLFF. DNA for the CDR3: TGTGCCAGCAGTTTAAGGGTGAACTTAAAACTGTTTTTT.

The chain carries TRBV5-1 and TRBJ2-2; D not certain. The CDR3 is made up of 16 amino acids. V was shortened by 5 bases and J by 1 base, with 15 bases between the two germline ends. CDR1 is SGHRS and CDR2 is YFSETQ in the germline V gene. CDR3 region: CASSADPLGNTGELFF. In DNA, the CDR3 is TGCGCCAGCAGTGCAGACCCCCTGGGGAACACCGGGGAGCTGTTTTTT.

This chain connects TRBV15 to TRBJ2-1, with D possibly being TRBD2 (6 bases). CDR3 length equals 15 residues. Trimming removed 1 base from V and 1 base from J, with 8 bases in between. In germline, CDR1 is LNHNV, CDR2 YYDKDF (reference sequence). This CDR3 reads CATSRAGASYNEQFF. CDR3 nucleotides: TGTGCCACCAGCAGAGCGGGAGCGTCCTACAATGAGCAGTTCTTC. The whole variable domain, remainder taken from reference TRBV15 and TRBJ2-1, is DAMVIQNPRYQVTQFGKPVTLSCSQTLNHNVMYWYQQKSSQAPKLLFHYYDKDFNNEADTPDNFQSRRPNTSFCFLDIRSPGLGDTAMYLCATSRAGASYNEQFFGPGTRLTVL.

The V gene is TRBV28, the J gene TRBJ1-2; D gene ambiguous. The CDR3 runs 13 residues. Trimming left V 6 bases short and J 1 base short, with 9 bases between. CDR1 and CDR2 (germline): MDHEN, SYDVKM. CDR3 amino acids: CASSPKLNYGYTF. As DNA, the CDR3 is TGTGCCAGCAGCCCCAAACTTAACTATGGCTACACCTTC.